Presented here are 3 T cell receptor beta chains from one specimen sequenced in a study of breast tumors, draining lymph nodes, adjacent tissues. TCRdb re-derived calls from the multiplex PCR reads in MiXCR, one entry per CDR3 protein. Seen here are around 70,000 distinct CDR3 sequences, about 40% observed once, and the top ten hold roughly 9.1%. The sequenced sample was breast tumor tissue. The receptors derive from a female donor with breast cancer. Some clones in this sample may be carry-over from other donors' samples.

This chain uses TRBV11-2 with TRBJ1-2; TRBD1 aligns across 7 bases. V dropped 6 bases and J dropped 7; count of bases not matched to a gene: 8. Germline CDR1 and CDR2: SGHAT and FQNNGV. The CDR3 sequence is 13 residues long. CDR3 DNA: TGTGCCAGCAGTTCAGACAGGGAGGCTGGCTACACCTTC. Translating gives CASSSDREAGYTF. The entire variable domain, with the rest obtained from reference TRBV11-2 and TRBJ1-2, is as follows: EAGVAQSPRYKIIEKRQSVAFWCNPISGHATLYWYQQILGQGPKLLIQFQNNGVVDDSQLPKDRFSAERLKGVDSTLKIQPAKLEDSAVYLCASSSDREAGYTFGSGTRLTVV.

This clonotype was observed a few times. A read error may explain this, as a much larger clone is one base away. The chain carries TRBV11-1 and TRBJ2-1; possibly TRBD1 for D (5 bases). The CDR3 has 17 amino acids. V lost 2 bases and J lost 6, with 20 bases in between. Per the germline V gene, CDR1 is SGHAT and CDR2 is FQDESV (reference sequence). CDR3 sequence reads: CASSLTGPARRGNEQFF. In DNA, the CDR3 is TGTGCCAGCAGCTTAACAGGACCGGCACGGAGAGGCAATGAGCAGTTCTTC.

In this sample, this clonotype turned up many times. This may be a read error: a much more frequent sequence differs by one nucleotide. V gene TRBV7-9 combines with J gene TRBJ2-5; 10 bases fit TRBD1. Germline CDR1 is SEHNR and CDR2 is FQNEAQ (reference sequence). This CDR3 region has 14 residues. The DNA of the CDR3 is TGTGCCAGCAGCCGGGACAGGGGTCTAGAGACCCGGTACTTC. It encodes CASSRDRGLETRYF.